The subject of this entry is one T cell receptor (beta chain). This sample is part of a study of glioma-infiltrating T cells after dendritic cell vaccination. Libraries were prepared by immunoSEQ multiplex PCR; TCRdb keeps only in-frame clonotypes and omits some of them. The table lists about 92,000 clones, 70% to 90% of them singletons. Germline V gene data show CDR1 as ENHRY and CDR2 as SYGVKD. This CDR3 is built from 13 residues. V was pared by 6 bases and J by 8 bases, with 9 bases of the junction left unmatched. The sequences come from blood, collected before dendritic cell vaccination. The origin of this receptor is a human donor with glioblastoma. The chain carries TRBV10-3 and TRBJ1-1; 7 bases align to TRBD1. The DNA for the CDR3 is TGTGCCATCAGACGGGACAGTAGTATAGAAGCTTTCTTT. Amino acids: CAIRRDSSIEAFF.